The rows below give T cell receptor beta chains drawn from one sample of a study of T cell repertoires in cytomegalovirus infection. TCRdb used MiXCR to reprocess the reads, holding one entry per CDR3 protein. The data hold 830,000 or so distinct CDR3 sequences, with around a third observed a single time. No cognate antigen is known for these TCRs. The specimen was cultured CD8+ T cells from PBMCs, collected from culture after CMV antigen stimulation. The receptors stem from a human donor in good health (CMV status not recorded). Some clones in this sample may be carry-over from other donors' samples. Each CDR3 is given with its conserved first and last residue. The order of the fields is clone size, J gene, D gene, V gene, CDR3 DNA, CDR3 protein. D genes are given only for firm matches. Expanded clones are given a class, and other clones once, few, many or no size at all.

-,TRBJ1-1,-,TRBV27,TGTGCCAGCAGTTTAGGCGGCTTCACACGTCAGGACGCTTTCTTT,CASSLGGFTRQDAFF
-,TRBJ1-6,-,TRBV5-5,TGTGCCAGCAGCTCCCAGTTGGAAGGTTTGAATTCACCCCTCCACTTT,CASSSQLEGLNSPLHF
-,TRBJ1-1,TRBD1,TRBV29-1,TGCAGCGTTGAGGGACAGCGCCGTTCGAACACTGAAGCTTTCTTT,CSVEGQRRSNTEAFF
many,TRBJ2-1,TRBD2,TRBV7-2,TGTGCCAGCAGCCCTGCGGGGGGGCGGGTGGATGAGCAGTTCTTC,CASSPAGGRVDEQFF
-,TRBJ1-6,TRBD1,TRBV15,TGTGCCACCAGCCCCGACTGGACCAGACAGGGATACTCACCCCTCCACTTT,CATSPDWTRQGYSPLHF
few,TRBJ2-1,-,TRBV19,TGTGCCAGTAGTATAACCCAAAACAATGAGCAGTTCTTC,CASSITQNNEQFF
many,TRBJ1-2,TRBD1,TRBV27,TGTGCCAGCAGTATAACAGGGGGCAGCGGCTATGGCTACACCTTC,CASSITGGSGYGYTF
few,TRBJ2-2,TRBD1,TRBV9,TGTGCCAGCAGCATCCCCGGACAGGGCGGGGAGCTGTTTTTT,CASSIPGQGGELFF
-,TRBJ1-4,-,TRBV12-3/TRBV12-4,TGTGCCAGCAGTTTTAGTCCGGGGCTTACTAATGAAAAACTGTTTTTT,CASSFSPGLTNEKLFF
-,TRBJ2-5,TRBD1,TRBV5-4,TGTGCCAGCAGCTTGGCTAGTGACAGGGAAGAGACCCAGTACTTC,CASSLASDREETQYF
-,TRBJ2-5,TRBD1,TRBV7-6,TGTGCCAGCAGCTTAGGGACAGGGTACGAGACCCAGTACTTC,CASSLGTGYETQYF
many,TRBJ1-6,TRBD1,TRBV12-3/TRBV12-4,TGTGCCAGCAGAACGACAGGGGCTAATTCACCCCTCCACTTT,CASRTTGANSPLHF
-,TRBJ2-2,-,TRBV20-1,TGCAGTGCTTGGGGTGGCGGGGAGCTGTTTTTT,CSAWGGGELFF
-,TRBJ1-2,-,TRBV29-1,TGCAGCGTCGCTAACGGACAGAACTATGGCTACACCTTC,CSVANGQNYGYTF
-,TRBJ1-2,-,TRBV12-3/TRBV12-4,TGTGCCAGCATCCTAGCGGCCACAGGGTCGAAAACCTTC,CASILAATGSKTF
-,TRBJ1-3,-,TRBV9,TGTGCCAGCAGCTACCCGAGGACTCTAGCACATTTCTCTGGAAACACCATATATTTT,CASSYPRTLAHFSGNTIYF
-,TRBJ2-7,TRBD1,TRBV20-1,TGCAGTGCTAGGGACAAGCACAGGGGCTACGAGCAGTACTTC,CSARDKHRGYEQYF
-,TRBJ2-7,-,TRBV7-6,TGTGCCAGCAGCCAATCCCACGAGCAGTACTTC,CASSQSHEQYF
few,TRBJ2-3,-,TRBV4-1,TGCGCCAGCAGCCGGGAGAGCACAGATACGCAGTATTTT,CASSRESTDTQYF